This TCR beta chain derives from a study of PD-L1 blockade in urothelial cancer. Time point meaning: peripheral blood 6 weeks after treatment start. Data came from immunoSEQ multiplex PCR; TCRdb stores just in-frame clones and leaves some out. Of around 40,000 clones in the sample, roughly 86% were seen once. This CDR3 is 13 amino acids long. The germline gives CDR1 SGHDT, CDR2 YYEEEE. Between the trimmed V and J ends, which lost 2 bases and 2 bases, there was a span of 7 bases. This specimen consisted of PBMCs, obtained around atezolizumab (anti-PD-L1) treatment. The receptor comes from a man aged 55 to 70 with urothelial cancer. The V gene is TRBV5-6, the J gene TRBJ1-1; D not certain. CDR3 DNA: TGTGCCAGCAGCTTTACACATAACACTGAAGCTTTCTTT. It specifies CASSFTHNTEAFF.